The count of the clone carrying this T cell receptor (beta chain) is one. The source of the sample is a study of blood T cell repertoires in COVID-19. At the level of the study: Acute and convalescent COVID-19 specimens originated in the United States, Italy and Spain. T cells, B-cell-depleted T cells, or PBMCs provided the cDNA or gDNA that served as material.

Germline loops: CDR1 LNHDA, CDR2 SQIVND (reference sequence). The CDR3 loop spans 15 amino acids. V was pared by 4 bases and J by 4 bases, with 16 bases between. Authors' analysis steps: Estimation of nucleated cell counts was performed using reference gene primer amplification. Profiling relied on immunoSEQ multiplex PCR, and the TCRdb table lists in-frame clones only, not all of them. That table supplies the V and J calls and clone size; D and trimming were determined from the DNA. The sample has about 94,000 clones; around 84% are singletons. The sequenced sample consisted of peripheral blood. The V call is TRBV19, the J call TRBJ2-5; D uncertain. This receptor was obtained from an older woman in a cohort sampled during active or convalescent COVID-19. The CDR3 coding sequence is TGTGCCAGTAGTAGGTTTCCGATCCTAGGAGAGACCCAGTACTTC. It is translated as CASSRFPILGETQYF.